The T cell receptor beta chain described here comes from a study of identical twins. As for this clonotype: The antigen remains unidentified.

TCRdb used MiXCR to reprocess the 5' RACE reads, holding one entry per CDR3 protein. The sample shows more than 1.5 million distinct CDR3 sequences, around a third of them seen only once. Regarding the study as a whole: There were fewer insertions in abundant cord blood beta clonotypes, but memory repertoires showed no such pattern.

Germline values: CDR1 DFQATT, CDR2 SNEGSKA (reference sequence). V was cut by 1 base and J by 4 bases, with 13 bases left in between. The CDR3 extends over 14 amino acids. The chain combines TRBV20-1 with TRBJ1-1; possible D gene TRBD1, 5 bases. The specimen sequenced was cord blood. The TCR originated in a newborn girl in good health. The CDR3 nucleotides are TGCAGTGCTAGAGCCGCGGGGCCATCCACTGAAGCTTTCTTT. Translating it yields CSARAAGPSTEAFF.